One sample yielded the 2 T cell receptor beta chains listed below, sequenced in a study of shared clonotypes between healthy human individuals (dated by TCRdb to 2018 to 2021). CD8 naive samples consisted of CD45RO-negative cells that were positively selected for CCR7, yielding a CD45RA+CCR7+ population without TemRA cells. Library creation used the immunoSEQ multiplex PCR assay. TCRdb took over this immuneACCESS table, retaining in-frame rearrangements with V and J assigned. Such tables are incomplete; in checked studies, under half of the missing clones stem from an unresolved V gene, and the remainder is unexplained. For this sample there are about 2 million clones; 85% to 95% appear just once. The ten most abundant clones make up about 1.1% of the sample. What was sequenced was naive CD8+ T cells sorted from blood. According to the study, the label for this sample's cell subset or site signals: CD45RA+CCR7+. The receptors were sampled from a man between 18 and 35 years old in good health.

Details on this clone: The sample holds other DNA sequences that translate to the same CDR3. The chain uses TRBV28 and TRBJ2-7; no definite D call. V was trimmed by 6 bases and J by 4 bases, leaving 7 bases between them. Germline-derived CDR1 and CDR2 are MDHEN and SYDVKM. The CDR3 extends over 11 amino acids. CDR3 amino acids: CASSSAYEQYF. Written as DNA, the CDR3 is TGTGCCAGCAGCAGTGCGTACGAGCAGTACTTC.

This clone was found once. The same CDR3 is also encoded by other DNA sequences in this sample. The chain couples TRBV7-9 to TRBJ2-1; 14 bases are a match to TRBD2. The CDR3 runs 17 residues. From germline, CDR1 is SEHNR and CDR2 FQNEAQ (reference sequence). J was trimmed by 0 bases and V by 5 bases; bases with no gene match: 3. CDR3 DNA: TGTGCCAGCAGCCCCGGGACTAGCGGGAGCTCCTACAATGAGCAGTTCTTC. Translating it yields CASSPGTSGSSYNEQFF. Based on the CDR3 plus reference TRBV7-9 and TRBJ2-1, the full variable domain is DTGVSQNPRHKITKRGQNVTFRCDPISEHNRLYWYRQTLGQGPEFLTYFQNEAQLEKSRLLSDRFSAERPKGSFSTLEIQRTEQGDSAMYLCASSPGTSGSSYNEQFFGPGTRLTVL.